The sequence of this T cell receptor (beta chain) was determined in a study of breast tumors, draining lymph nodes, adjacent tissues. By its share, this clonotype is medium-sized. Germline CDR1 SGHTA, CDR2 FQGTGA. The J segment lost 8 bases and the V segment lost 0 bases, leaving 6 bases of the junction unmatched. This CDR3 comprises 15 residues. Each CDR3 protein is one row after TCRdb ran MiXCR on the multiplex PCR reads. The data show around 20,000 distinct CDR3 sequences, 32% seen once. This chain connects TRBV7-3 to TRBJ2-1; 8 nucleotides match TRBD2. The TCR sequence derives from a female donor with breast cancer. Some clones in this sample may be carry-over from other donors' samples. Sequencing was carried out using breast tumor tissue. CDR3: CASSLTAGGWDEQFF. The CDR3 region has the DNA TGTGCCAGCAGCTTAACGGCGGGAGGATGGGATGAGCAGTTCTTC.